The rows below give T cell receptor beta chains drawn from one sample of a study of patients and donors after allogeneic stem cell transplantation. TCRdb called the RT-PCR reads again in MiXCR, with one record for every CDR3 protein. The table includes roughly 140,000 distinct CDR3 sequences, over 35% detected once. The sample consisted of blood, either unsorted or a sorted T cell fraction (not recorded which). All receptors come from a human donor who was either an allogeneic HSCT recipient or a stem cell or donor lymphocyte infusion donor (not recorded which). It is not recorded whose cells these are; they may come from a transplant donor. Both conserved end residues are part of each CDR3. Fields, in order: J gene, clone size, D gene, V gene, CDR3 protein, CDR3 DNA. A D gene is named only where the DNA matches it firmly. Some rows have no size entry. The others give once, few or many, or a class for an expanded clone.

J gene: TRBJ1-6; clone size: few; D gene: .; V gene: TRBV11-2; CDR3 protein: CASSSLGDPYNSPLHF; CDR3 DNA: TGTGCCAGCAGCTCCCTAGGGGATCCGTATAATTCACCCCTCCACTTT
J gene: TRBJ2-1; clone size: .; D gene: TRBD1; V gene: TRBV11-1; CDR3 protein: CASSSPRTGGFGEQFF; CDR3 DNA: TGTGCCAGCAGCTCGCCCAGGACAGGGGGCTTCGGTGAGCAGTTCTTC
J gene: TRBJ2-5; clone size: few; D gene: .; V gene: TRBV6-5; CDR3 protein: CASSAGQETQYF; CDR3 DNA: TGTGCCAGCTCTGCGGGGCAAGAGACCCAGTACTTC
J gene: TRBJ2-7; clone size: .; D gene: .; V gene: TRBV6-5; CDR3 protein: CASGYGVHEQYF; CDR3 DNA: TGTGCCAGCGGCTATGGGGTACACGAGCAGTACTTC
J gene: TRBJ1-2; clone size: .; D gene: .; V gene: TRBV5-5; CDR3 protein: CASSLLPEGRYGYTF; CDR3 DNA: TGTGCCAGCAGCTTGCTTCCCGAAGGGCGGTATGGCTACACCTTC
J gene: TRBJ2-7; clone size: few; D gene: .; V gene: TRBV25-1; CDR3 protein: CASVGTPIF; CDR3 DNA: TGTGCCAGCGTAGGGACACCAATCTTC
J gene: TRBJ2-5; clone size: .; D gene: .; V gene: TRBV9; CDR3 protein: CASSVVPTAETQYF; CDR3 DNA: TGTGCCAGCAGCGTAGTACCCACAGCAGAGACCCAGTACTTC
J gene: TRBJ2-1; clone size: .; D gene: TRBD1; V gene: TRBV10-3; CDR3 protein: CAIDDRTGKIDEQFF; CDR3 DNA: TGTGCCATTGACGATAGGACAGGGAAGATCGATGAGCAGTTCTTC
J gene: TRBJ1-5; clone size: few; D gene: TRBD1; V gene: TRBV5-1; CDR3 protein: CASSLVGGAGNQPQHF; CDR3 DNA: TGCGCCAGCAGCTTGGTAGGGGGCGCTGGCAATCAGCCCCAGCATTTT
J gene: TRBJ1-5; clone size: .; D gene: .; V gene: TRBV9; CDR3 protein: CASSVKPQAQHF; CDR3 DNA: TGTGCCAGCAGCGTAAAACCCCAGGCCCAGCATTTT
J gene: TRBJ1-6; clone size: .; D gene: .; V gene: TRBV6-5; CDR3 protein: CASRRQYGNSPLHF; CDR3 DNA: TGTGCCAGCAGGAGACAGTACGGCAATTCACCCCTCCACTTT
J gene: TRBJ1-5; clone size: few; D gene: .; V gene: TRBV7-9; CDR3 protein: CASSSLNQPQHF; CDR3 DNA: TGTGCCAGCAGCTCCTTGAATCAGCCCCAGCATTTT
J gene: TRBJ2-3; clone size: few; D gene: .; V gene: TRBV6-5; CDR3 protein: CASRGAQGSAQYF; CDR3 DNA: TGTGCCAGCAGAGGGGCCCAAGGCAGCGCGCAGTATTTT
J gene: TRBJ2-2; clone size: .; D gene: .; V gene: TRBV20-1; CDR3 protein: CSARNRGANTGELFF; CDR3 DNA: TGCAGTGCTAGAAATCGCGGGGCGAACACCGGGGAGCTGTTTTTT
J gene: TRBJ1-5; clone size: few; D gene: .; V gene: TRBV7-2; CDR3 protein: CASSLGGSYSNQPQHF; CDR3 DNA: TGTGCCAGCAGCTTAGGGGGCAGTTATAGCAATCAGCCCCAGCATTTT
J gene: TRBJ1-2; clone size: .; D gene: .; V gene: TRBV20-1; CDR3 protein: CSPSHRDVEGGYTF; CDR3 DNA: TGCAGCCCTTCACACCGGGACGTCGAGGGTGGCTACACCTTC
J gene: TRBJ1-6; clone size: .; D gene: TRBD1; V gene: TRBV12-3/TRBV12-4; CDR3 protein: CASSLAAGQGLILPLHF; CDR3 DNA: TGTGCCAGCAGTTTAGCGGCCGGACAGGGATTGATTTTACCCCTCCACTTT
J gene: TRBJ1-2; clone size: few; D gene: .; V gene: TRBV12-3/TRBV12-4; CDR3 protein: CASNRVSNYGYTF; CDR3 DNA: TGTGCCAGTAACAGGGTGTCCAACTATGGCTACACCTTC
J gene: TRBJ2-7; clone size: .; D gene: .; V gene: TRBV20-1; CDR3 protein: CSARGSDMGRFEQYF; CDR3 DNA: TGCAGTGCTAGAGGTTCCGACATGGGGCGCTTCGAGCAGTACTTC
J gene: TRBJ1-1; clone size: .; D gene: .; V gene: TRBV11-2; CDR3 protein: CASSLDGRVPSAEAFF; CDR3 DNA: TGTGCCAGCAGCTTAGATGGGCGGGTCCCGAGCGCTGAAGCTTTCTTT
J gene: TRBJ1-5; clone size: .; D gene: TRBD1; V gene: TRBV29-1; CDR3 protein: CSVKGQGAQPQHF; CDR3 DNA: TGCAGCGTCAAGGGACAGGGAGCTCAGCCCCAGCATTTT
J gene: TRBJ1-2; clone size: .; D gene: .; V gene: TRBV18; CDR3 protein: CASSPPGTNYGYTF; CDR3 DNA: TGTGCCAGCTCACCACCAGGCACTAACTATGGCTACACCTTC
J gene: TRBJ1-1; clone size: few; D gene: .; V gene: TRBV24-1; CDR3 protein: CATSDIQTAEAFF; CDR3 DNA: TGTGCCACCAGTGATATACAAACCGCTGAAGCTTTCTTT
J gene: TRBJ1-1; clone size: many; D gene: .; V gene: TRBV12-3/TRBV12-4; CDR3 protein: CASSSRRRVAFF; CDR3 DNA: TGTGCCAGCAGTTCCCGACGGAGGGTAGCTTTCTTT
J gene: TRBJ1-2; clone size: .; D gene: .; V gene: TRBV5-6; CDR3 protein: CASSLARGSDGYTF; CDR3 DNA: TGTGCCAGCAGCTTGGCGCGGGGCTCGGATGGCTACACCTTC
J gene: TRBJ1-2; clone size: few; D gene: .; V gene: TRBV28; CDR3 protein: CASSFRFGYTF; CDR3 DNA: TGTGCCAGCAGTTTTCGTTTCGGCTACACCTTC
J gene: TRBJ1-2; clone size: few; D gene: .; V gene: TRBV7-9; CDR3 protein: CATGSYGYTF; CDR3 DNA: TGTGCCACGGGGTCGTATGGCTACACCTTC
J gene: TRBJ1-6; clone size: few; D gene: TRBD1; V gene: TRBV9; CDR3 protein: CASSAGQGEGSPLHF; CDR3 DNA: TGTGCCAGCAGCGCGGGACAGGGAGAGGGTTCACCCCTCCACTTT
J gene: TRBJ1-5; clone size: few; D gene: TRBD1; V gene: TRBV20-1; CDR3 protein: CSGTQGASQPQHF; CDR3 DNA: TGCAGTGGCACCCAGGGGGCCTCTCAGCCCCAGCATTTT
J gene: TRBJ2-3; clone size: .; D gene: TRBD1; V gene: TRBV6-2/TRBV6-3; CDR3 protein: CASSYIEGQITDTQYF; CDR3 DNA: TGTGCCAGCAGTTACATTGAGGGACAGATCACAGATACGCAGTATTTT
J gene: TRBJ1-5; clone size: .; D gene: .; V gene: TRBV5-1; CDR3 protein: CASRASGDSNQPQHF; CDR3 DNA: TGCGCCAGCAGGGCCTCGGGGGACAGCAATCAGCCCCAGCATTTT
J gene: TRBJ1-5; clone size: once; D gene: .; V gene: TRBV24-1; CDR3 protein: CATSDQQGPPNQPQHF; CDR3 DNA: TGTGCCACCAGTGATCAACAGGGCCCGCCTAATCAGCCCCAGCATTTT
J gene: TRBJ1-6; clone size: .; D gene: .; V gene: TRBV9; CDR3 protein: CASSLYGGVNSPLHF; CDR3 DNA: TGTGCCAGCAGCCTGTACGGGGGCGTAAATTCACCCCTCCACTTT
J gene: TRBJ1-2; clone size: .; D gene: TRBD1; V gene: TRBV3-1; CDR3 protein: CASSDITGVRGYTF; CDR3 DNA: TGTGCCAGCAGCGACATTACAGGGGTTCGCGGCTACACCTTC
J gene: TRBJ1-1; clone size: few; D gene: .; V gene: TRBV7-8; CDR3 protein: CASTEDPGANTEAFF; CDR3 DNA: TGTGCCAGCACGGAGGACCCAGGGGCAAACACTGAAGCTTTCTTT
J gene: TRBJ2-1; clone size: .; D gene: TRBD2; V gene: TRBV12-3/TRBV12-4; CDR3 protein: CASSLVLAGGLSYEQFF; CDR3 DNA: TGTGCCAGCAGTTTAGTCCTAGCGGGGGGGTTGAGCTATGAGCAGTTCTTC
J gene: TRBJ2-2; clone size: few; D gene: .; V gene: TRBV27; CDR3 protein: CATRLGAYTGELFF; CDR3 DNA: TGTGCCACCCGTTTGGGGGCATACACCGGGGAGCTGTTTTTT